The source of this T cell receptor beta chain is a study of control samples from healthy donors and cancer patients. Germline CDR1 is LNHDA and CDR2 is SQIVND (reference sequence). Trimming pared 3 bases from V and 4 bases from J, leaving 12 bases between. There are 14 residues in the CDR3. The method was immunoSEQ multiplex PCR; TCRdb's version includes in-frame clones alone and lacks a portion of them. The table has about 90,000 clones, just over 90% seen once. This clone was detected only a few times. The V and J genes are TRBV19 and TRBJ1-1; a possible D gene is TRBD1 (5 bases). Input material: blood. This TCR was recovered from a woman aged 25 to 45 in good health. The CDR3 loop reads CASSIGREVTEAFF. The CDR3 region has the DNA TGTGCCAGTAGTATCGGCAGGGAGGTCACTGAAGCTTTCTTT.